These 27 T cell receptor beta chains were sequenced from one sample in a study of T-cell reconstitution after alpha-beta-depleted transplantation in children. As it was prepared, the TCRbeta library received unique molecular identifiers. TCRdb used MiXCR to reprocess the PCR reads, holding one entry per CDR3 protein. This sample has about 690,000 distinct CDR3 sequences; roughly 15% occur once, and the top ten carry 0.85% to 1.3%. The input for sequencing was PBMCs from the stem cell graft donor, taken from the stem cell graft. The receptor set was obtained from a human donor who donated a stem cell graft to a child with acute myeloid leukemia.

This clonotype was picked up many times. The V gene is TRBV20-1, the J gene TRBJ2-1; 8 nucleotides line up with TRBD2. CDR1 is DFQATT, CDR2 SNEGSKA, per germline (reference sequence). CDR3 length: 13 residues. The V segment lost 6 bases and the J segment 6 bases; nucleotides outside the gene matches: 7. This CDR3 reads CSALSGGGNEQFF. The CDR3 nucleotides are TGCAGTGCCCTGAGCGGGGGTGGCAATGAGCAGTTCTTC.

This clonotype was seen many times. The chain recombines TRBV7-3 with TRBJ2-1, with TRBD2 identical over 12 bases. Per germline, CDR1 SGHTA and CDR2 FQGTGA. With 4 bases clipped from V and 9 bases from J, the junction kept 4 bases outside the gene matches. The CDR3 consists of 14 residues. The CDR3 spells CASSSSGGAGEQFF. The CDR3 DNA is TGTGCCAGCAGCTCTAGCGGGGGGGCAGGTGAGCAGTTCTTC.

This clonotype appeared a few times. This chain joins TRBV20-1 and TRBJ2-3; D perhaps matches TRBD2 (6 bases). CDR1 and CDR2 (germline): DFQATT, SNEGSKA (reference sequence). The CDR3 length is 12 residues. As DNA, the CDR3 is TGCAGGGAGGGGAGTAGGACAGATACGCAGTATTTT. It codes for CREGSRTDTQYF.

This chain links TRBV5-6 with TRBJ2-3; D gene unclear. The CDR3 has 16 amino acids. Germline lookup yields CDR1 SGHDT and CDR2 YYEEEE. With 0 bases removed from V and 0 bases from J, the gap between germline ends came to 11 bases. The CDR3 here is CASSLDLATSTDTQYF. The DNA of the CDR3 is TGTGCCAGCAGCTTGGACCTGGCTACTAGCACAGATACGCAGTATTTT. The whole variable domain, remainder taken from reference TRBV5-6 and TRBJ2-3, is DAGVTQSPTHLIKTRGQQVTLRCSPKSGHDTVSWYQQALGQGPQFIFQYYEEEERQRGNFPDRFSGHQFPNYSSELNVNALLLGDSALYLCASSLDLATSTDTQYFGPGTRLTVL.

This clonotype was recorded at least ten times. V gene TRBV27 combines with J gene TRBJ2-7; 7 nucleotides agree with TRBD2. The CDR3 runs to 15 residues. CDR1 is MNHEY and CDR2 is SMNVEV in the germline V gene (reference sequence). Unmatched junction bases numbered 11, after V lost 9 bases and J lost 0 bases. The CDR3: CASTEHPSGSYEQYF. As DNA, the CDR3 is TGTGCCAGTACCGAACACCCTAGCGGCTCCTACGAGCAGTACTTC.

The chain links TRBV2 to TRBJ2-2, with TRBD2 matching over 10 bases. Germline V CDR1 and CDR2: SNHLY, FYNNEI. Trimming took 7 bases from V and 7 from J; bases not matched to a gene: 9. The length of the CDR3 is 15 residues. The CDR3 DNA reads TGTGCCAGCACCACTTGGGGACTAGCGTTCGGGGAGCTGTTTTTT. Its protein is CASTTWGLAFGELFF.

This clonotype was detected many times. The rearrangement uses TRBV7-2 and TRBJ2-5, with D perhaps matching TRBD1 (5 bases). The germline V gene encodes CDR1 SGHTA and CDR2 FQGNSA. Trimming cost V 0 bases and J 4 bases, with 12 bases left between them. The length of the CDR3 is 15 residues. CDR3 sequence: CASSLARVDRETQYF. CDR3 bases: TGTGCCAGCAGCTTAGCCAGGGTGGATCGAGAGACCCAGTACTTC.

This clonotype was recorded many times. In DNA, the CDR3 is TGCAGTGCTAGCCTTCGGACGGACAAACATAATTCACCCCTCCACTTT. Translation gives CSASLRTDKHNSPLHF. The chain employs TRBV20-1 and TRBJ1-6; D perhaps matches TRBD1 (5 bases). Germline assignment: CDR1 DFQATT and CDR2 SNEGSKA (reference sequence). Between the trimmed V and J ends, which lost 3 bases and 5 bases, there was a span of 17 bases. The CDR3 sequence is 16 residues long.

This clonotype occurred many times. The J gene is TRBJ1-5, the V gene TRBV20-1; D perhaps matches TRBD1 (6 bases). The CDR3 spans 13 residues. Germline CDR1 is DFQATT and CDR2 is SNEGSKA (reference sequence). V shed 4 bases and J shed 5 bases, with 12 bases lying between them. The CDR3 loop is CSATKGDYQPQHF. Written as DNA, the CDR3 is TGCAGTGCTACTAAGGGGGATTATCAGCCCCAGCATTTT.

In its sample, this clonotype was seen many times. CDR3: CASSLSIGQGNEKLFF. DNA for the CDR3: TGTGCCAGCAGTTTATCGATTGGACAGGGTAATGAAAAACTGTTTTTT. V and J are TRBV27 and TRBJ1-4, with 8 nucleotides matching TRBD1. Trimming cost V 0 bases and J 4 bases; bases outside gene matches: 4. In germline, CDR1 is MNHEY, CDR2 SMNVEV (reference sequence). This CDR3 is 16 amino acids long.

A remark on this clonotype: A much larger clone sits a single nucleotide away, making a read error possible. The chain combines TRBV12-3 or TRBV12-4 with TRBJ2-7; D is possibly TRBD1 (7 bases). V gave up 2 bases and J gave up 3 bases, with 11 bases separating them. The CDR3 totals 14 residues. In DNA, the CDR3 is TGTGCCAGCAGTTTACGCAGGGGGGTCTACGAGCAGTACTTC. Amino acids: CASSLRRGVYEQYF.

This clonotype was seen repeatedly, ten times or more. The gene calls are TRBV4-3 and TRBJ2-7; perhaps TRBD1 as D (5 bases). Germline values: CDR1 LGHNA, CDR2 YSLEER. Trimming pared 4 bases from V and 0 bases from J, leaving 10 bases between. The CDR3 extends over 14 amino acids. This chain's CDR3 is CASSPGRASYEQYF. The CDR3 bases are TGCGCCAGCAGCCCCGGCAGGGCCTCCTACGAGCAGTACTTC.

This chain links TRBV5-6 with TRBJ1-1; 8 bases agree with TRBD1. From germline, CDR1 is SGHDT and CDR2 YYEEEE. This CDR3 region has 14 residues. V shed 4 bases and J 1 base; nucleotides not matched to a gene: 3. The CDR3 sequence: CASSEDRENTEAFF. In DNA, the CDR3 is TGTGCCAGCAGCGAGGACAGGGAGAACACTGAAGCTTTCTTT. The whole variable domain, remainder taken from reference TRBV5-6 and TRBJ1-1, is DAGVTQSPTHLIKTRGQQVTLRCSPKSGHDTVSWYQQALGQGPQFIFQYYEEEERQRGNFPDRFSGHQFPNYSSELNVNALLLGDSALYLCASSEDRENTEAFFGQGTRLTVV.

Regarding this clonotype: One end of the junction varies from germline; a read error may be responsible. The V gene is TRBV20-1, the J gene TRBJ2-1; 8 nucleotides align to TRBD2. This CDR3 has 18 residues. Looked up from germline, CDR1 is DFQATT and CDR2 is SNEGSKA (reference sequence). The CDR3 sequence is CCARVRVAGGIWYNEQFF. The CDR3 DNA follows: TGCTGTGCTAGAGTTAGGGTGGCGGGGGGAATATGGTACAATGAGCAGTTCTTC.

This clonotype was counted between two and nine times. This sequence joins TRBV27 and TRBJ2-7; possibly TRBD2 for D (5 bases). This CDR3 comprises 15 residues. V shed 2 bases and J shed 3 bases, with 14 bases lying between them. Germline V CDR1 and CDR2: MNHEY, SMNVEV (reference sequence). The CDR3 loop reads CASSLGPGGNYEQYF. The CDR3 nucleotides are TGTGCCAGCAGTTTAGGTCCAGGAGGTAACTACGAGCAGTACTTC.

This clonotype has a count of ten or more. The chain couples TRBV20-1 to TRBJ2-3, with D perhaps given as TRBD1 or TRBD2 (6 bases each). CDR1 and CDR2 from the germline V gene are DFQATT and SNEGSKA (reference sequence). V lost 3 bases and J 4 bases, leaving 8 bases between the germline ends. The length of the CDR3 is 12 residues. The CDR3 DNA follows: TGCAGTGCTAGGGAGGGGGCAGATACGCAGTATTTT. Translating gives CSAREGADTQYF.

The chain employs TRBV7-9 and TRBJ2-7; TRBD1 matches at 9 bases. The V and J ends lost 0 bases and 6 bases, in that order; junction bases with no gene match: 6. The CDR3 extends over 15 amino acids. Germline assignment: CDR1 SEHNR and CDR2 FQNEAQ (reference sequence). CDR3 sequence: CASSLASGTGREQYF. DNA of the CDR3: TGTGCCAGCAGCTTAGCGTCCGGGACAGGGCGCGAGCAGTACTTC. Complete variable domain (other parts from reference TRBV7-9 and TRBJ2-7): DTGVSQNPRHKITKRGQNVTFRCDPISEHNRLYWYRQTLGQGPEFLTYFQNEAQLEKSRLLSDRFSAERPKGSFSTLEIQRTEQGDSAMYLCASSLASGTGREQYFGPGTRLTVT.

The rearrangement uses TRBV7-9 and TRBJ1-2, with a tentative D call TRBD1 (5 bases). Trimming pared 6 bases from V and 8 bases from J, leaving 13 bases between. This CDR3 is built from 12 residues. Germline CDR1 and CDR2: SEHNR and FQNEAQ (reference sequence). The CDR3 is CASRVGGYGYTF. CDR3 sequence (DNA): TGTGCCAGCAGAGTCGGGGGGTACGGCTACACCTTC.

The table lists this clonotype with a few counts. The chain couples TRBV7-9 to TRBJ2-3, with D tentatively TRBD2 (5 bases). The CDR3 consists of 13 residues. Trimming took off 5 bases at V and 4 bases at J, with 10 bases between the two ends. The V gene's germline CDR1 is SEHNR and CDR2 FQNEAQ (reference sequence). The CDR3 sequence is CASSEDGADTQYF. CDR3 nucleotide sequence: TGTGCCAGCAGCGAGGACGGGGCAGATACGCAGTATTTT.

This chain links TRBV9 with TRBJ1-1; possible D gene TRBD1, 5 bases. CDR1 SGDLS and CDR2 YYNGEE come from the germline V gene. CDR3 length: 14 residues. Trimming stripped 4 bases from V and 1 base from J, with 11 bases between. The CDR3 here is CASSYGHQNTEAFF. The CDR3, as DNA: TGTGCCAGCAGCTACGGACACCAGAACACTGAAGCTTTCTTT.

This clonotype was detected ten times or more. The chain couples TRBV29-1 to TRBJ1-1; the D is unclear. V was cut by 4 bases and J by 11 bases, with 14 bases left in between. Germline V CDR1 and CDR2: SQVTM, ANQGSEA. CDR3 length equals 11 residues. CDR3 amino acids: CSVVETTKAFF. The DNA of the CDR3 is TGCAGCGTTGTTGAGACGACCAAGGCTTTCTTT. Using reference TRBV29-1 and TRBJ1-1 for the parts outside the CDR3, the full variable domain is SAVISQKPSRDICQRGTSLTIQCQVDSQVTMMFWYRQQPGQSLTLIATANQGSEATYESGFVIDKFPISRPNLTFSTLTVSNMSPEDSSIYLCSVVETTKAFFGQGTRLTVV.

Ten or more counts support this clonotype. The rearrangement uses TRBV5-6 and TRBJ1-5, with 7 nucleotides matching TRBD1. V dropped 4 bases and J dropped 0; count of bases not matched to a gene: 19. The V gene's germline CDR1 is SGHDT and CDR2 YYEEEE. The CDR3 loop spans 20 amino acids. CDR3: CASSPPPRDRRHYSNQPQHF. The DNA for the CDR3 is TGTGCCAGCAGCCCGCCGCCCCGGGACAGACGCCACTATAGCAATCAGCCCCAGCATTTT.

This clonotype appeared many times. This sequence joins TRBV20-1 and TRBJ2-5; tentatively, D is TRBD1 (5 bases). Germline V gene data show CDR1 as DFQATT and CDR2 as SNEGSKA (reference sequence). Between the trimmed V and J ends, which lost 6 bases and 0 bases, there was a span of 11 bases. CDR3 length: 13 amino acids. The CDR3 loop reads CSATETDQETQYF. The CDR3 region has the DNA TGCAGTGCGACGGAGACAGACCAAGAGACCCAGTACTTC.

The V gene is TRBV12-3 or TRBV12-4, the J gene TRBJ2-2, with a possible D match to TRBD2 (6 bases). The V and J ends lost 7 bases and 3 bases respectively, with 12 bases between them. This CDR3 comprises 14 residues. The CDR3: CASNWGGDTGELFF. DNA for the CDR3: TGTGCCAGCAATTGGGGAGGCGACACCGGGGAGCTGTTTTTT.

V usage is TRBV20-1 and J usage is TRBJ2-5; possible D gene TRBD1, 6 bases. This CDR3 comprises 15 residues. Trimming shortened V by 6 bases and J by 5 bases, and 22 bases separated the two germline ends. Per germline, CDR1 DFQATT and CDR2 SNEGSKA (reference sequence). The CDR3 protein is CSASSPRGNGETQYF. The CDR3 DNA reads TGCAGTGCCTCCTCTCCCAGGGGCAACGGGGAGACCCAGTACTTC.

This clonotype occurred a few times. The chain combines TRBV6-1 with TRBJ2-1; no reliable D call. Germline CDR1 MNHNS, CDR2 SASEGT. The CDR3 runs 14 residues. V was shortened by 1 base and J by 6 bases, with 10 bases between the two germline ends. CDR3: CASSEEQFSNEQFF. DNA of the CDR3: TGTGCCAGCAGTGAAGAGCAGTTTTCCAATGAGCAGTTCTTC.

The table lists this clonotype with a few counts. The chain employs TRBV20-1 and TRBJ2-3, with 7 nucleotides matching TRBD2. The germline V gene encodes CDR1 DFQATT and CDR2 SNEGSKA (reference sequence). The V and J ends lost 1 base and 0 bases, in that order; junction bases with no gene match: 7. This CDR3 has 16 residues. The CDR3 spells CSARAPGLRSTDTQYF. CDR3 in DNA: TGCAGTGCTAGAGCGCCGGGACTAAGAAGCACAGATACGCAGTATTTT.